This TCR beta chain came from a study of T cell repertoires in aging, cancer and after chemotherapy. Background on the study: Six age groups, ranging from 30 or younger to 70 or older, included the donors. Pre- and post-chemotherapy samples were paired from chronic lymphocytic leukemia patients treated with fludarabine- or bendamustine-based regimens.

Points on this clonotype: Its antigen is undetermined.

CDR1 is SGHAT and CDR2 is FQNNGV in the germline V gene. This CDR3 spans 13 amino acids. Trimming cost V 1 base and J 5 bases; bases outside gene matches: 1. A mixed TRB-A/B primer pool amplified rearranged TRB by multiplex touch-down PCR. TCRdb re-called the multiplex PCR reads through MiXCR, storing one row per CDR3 protein. The table includes roughly 1,300 distinct CDR3 sequences, roughly 62% detected once. TCR beta rearrangements were amplified from peripheral blood genomic DNA. Study-wide results and caveats: Healthy donors lost TCR diversity with age mainly through richness, cancer patients through richness and evenness.

The sample taken for sequencing was blood. The sequence came from a human donor with a blood cancer. This chain joins TRBV11-2 and TRBJ1-2; 7 bases match TRBD1. In DNA form, the CDR3 reads TGTGCCAGCAGCTTAGCAGGGGGATATGGCTACACCTTC. This gives the protein CASSLAGGYGYTF.